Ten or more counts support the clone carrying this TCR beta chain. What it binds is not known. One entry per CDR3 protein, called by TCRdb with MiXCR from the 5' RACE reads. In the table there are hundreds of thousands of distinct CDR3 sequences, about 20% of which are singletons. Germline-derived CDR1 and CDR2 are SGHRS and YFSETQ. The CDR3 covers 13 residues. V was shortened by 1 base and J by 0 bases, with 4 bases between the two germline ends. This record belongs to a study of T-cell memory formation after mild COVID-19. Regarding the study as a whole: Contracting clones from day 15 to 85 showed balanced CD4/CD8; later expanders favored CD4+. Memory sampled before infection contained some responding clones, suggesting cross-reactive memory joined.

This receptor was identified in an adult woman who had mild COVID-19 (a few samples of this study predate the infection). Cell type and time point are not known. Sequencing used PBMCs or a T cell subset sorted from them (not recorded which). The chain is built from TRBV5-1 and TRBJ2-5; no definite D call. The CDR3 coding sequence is TGCGCCAGCAGCTTGAGGGACCAAGAGACCCAGTACTTC. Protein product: CASSLRDQETQYF.